Described below is a single T cell receptor beta chain sequence and its context. Its antigen is undetermined. The data were obtained in a study of T-cell reconstitution after alpha-beta-depleted transplantation in children. Germline lookup yields CDR1 SGHTA and CDR2 FQGNSA. This CDR3 spans 15 amino acids. Trimming cost V 2 bases and J 0 bases, with 10 bases left between them. The study's findings and limits: Several hundred expanded graft clones reportedly gave rise to the alpha-beta T cells present about two months after transplant. T-cell numbers and diversity, one year after transplant, stemmed largely from T cells that were newly produced.

This sample's TCRbeta library carried unique molecular identifier barcodes. TCRdb called the PCR reads again in MiXCR, with one record for every CDR3 protein. Found here are hundreds of thousands of distinct CDR3 sequences, roughly a sixth of them singletons; the top ten hold about 39%. Material: PBMCs, mostly from graft donor cells, obtained 360 days after TCRalphabeta/CD19-depleted stem cell transplant. V gene TRBV7-2 combines with J gene TRBJ1-1, with TRBD1 as a possible D gene (6 bases). The TCR sequence derives from a male patient aged 2-9 years who had a stem cell transplant for acute lymphoblastic leukemia, so the T cells may come from the graft donor. The CDR3 spells CASSLQGSMNTEAFF. The CDR3, as DNA: TGTGCCAGCAGCTTACAGGGGTCCATGAACACTGAAGCTTTCTTT.